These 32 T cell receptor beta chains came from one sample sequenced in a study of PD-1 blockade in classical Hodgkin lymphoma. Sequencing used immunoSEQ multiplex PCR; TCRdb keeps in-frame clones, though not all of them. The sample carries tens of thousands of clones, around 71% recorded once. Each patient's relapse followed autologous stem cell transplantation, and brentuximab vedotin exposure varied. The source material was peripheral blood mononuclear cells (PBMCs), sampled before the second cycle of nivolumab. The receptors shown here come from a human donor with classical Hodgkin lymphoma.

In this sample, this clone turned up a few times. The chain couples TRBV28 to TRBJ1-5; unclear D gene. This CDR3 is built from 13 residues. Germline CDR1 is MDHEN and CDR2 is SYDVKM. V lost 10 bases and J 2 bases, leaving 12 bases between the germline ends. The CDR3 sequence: CATEGLRNQPQHF. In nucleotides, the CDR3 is TGTGCCACGGAAGGGCTCCGCAATCAGCCCCAGCATTTT. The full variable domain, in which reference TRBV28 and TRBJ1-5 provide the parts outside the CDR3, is DVKVTQSSRYLVKRTGEKVFLECVQDMDHENMFWYRQDPGLGLRLIYFSYDVKMKEKGDIPEGYSVSREKKERFSLILESASTNQTSMYLCATEGLRNQPQHFGDGTRLSIL.

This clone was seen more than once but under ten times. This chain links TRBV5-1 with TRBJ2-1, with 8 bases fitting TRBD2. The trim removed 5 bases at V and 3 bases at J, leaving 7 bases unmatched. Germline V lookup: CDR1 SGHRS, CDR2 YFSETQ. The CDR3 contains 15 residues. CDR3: CASRLSGGLYNEQFF. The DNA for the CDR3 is TGCGCCAGCAGGTTGAGCGGGGGCCTCTACAATGAGCAGTTCTTC.

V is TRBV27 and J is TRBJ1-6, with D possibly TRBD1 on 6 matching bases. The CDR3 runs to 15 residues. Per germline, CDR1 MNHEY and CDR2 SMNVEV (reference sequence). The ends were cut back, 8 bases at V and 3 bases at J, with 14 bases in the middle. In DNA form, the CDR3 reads TGTGCCAGCGCCCCGACAGGACGCTATAATTCACCCCTCCACTTT. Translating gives CASAPTGRYNSPLHF.

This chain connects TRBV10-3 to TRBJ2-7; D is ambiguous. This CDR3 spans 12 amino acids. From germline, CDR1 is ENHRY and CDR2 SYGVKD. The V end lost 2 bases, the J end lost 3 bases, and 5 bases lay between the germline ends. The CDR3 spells CAISEENYEQYF. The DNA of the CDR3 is TGTGCCATCAGTGAGGAGAACTACGAGCAGTACTTC.

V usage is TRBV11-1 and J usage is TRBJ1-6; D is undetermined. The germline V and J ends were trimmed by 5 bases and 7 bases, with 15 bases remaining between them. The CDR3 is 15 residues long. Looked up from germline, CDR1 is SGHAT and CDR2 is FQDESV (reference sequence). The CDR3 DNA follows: TGTGCCAGCAGCCTTAAAGGATTGGGGAATTCACCCCTCCACTTT. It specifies CASSLKGLGNSPLHF.

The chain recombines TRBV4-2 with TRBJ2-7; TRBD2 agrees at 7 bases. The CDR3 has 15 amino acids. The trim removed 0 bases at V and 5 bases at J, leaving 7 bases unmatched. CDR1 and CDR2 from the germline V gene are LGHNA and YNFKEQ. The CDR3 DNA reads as TGTGCCAGCAGCCAAGAGCCTAGCGGAGGGGACGAGCAGTACTTC. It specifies CASSQEPSGGDEQYF.

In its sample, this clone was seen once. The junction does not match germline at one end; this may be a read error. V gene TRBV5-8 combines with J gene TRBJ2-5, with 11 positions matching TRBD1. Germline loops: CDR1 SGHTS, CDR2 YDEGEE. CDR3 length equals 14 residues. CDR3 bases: TGTGCCAGCAGTTTGGACAGGGGGCTAGAGACCCAGTACTTC. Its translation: CASSLDRGLETQYF. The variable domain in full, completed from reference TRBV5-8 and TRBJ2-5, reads EAGVTQSPTHLIKTRGQQATLRCSPISGHTSVYWYQQALGLGLQFLLWYDEGEERNRGNFPPRFSGRQFPNYSSELNVNALELEDSALYLCASSLDRGLETQYFGPGTRLLVL.

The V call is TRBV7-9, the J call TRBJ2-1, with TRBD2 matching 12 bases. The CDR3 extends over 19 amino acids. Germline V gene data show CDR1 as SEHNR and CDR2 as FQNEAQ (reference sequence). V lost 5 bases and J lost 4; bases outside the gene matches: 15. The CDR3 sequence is CASSIGLAGPPGKYNEQFF. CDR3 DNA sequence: TGTGCCAGCAGCATAGGACTAGCGGGACCACCAGGGAAATACAATGAGCAGTTCTTC.

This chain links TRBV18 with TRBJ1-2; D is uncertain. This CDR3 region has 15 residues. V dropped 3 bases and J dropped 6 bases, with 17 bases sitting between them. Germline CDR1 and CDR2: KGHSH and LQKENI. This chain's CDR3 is CASSPLDDGLHGYTF. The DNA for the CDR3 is TGTGCCAGCTCACCCCTCGACGACGGGCTTCATGGCTACACCTTC. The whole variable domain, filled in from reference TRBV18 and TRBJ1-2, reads NAGVMQNPRHLVRRRGQEARLRCSPMKGHSHVYWYRQLPEEGLKFMVYLQKENIIDESGMPKERFSAEFPKEGPSILRIQQVVRGDSAAYFCASSPLDDGLHGYTFGSGTRLTVV.

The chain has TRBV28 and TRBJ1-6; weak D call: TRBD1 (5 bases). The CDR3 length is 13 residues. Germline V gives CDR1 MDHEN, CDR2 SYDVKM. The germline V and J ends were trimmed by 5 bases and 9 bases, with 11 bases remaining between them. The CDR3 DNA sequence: TGTGCCAGCAGTCGGTGGGACCCTTCACCCCTCCACTTT. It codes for CASSRWDPSPLHF.

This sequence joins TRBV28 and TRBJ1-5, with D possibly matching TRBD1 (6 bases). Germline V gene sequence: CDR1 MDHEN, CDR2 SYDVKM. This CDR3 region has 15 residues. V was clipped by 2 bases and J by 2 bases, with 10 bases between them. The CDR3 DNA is TGTGCCAGCAGTTTAGCACAGGGAGGCAATCAGCCCCAGCATTTT. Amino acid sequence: CASSLAQGGNQPQHF.

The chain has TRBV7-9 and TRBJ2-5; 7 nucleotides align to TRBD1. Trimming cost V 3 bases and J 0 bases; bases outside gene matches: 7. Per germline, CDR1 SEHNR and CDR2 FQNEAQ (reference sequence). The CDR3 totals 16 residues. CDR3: CASSFYLGTDQETQYF. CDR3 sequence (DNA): TGTGCCAGCAGCTTTTACTTAGGGACAGACCAAGAGACCCAGTACTTC.

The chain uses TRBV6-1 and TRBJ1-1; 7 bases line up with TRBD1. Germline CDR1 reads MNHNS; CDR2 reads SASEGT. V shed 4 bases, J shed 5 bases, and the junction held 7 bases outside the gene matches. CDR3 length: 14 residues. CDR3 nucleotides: TGTGCCAGCAGTGCAGGGGGTTTAAGGACTGAAGCTTTCTTT. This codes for CASSAGGLRTEAFF.

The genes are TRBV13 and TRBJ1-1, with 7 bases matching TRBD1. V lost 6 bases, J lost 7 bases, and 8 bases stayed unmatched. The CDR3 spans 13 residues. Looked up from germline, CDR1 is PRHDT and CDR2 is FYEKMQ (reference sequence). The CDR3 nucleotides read TGTGCCAGCAGGTTATACAGGGGAAGTGAAGCTTTCTTT. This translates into CASRLYRGSEAFF.

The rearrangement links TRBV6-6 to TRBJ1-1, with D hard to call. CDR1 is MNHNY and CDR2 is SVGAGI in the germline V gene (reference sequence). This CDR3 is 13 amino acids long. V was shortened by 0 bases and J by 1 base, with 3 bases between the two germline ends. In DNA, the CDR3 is TGTGCCAGCAGTTACTCTCAGAACACTGAAGCTTTCTTT. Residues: CASSYSQNTEAFF.

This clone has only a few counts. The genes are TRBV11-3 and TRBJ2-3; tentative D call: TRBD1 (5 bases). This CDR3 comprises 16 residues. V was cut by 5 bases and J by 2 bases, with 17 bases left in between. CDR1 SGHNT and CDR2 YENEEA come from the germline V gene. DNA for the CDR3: TGTGCCAGCAGCCCGAATGGTCAAGGGGCCACAGATACGCAGTATTTT. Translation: CASSPNGQGATDTQYF.

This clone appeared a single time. In nucleotides, the CDR3 is TGCGCCAGCAGCTTGGGGGGAGGAAGCACAGATACGCAGTATTTT. The encoded protein is CASSLGGGSTDTQYF. The V and J genes are TRBV5-1 and TRBJ2-3; D perhaps matches TRBD2 (6 bases). From germline, CDR1 is SGHRS and CDR2 YFSETQ. The CDR3 runs to 15 residues. V was shortened by 0 bases and J by 0 bases, with 8 bases between the two germline ends.

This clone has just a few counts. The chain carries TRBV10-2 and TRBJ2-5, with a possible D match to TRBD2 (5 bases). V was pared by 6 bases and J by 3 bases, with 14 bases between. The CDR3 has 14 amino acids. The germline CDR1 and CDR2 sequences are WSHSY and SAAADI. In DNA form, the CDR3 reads TGCGCCAGCAGCCCCGTGAGGGTGGAAGAGACCCAGTACTTC. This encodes CASSPVRVEETQYF.

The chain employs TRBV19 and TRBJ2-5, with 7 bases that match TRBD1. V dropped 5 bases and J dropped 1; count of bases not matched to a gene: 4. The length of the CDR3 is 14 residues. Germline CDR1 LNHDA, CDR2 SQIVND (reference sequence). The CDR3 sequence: CASSSGQFQETQYF. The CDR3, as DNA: TGTGCCAGTAGTTCGGGACAGTTCCAAGAGACCCAGTACTTC.

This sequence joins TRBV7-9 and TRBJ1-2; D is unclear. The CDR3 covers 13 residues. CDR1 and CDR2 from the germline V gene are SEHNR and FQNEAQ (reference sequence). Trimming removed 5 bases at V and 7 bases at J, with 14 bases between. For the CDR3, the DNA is TGTGCCAGCAGCGGAGACGGGAATTCTGGCTACACCTTC. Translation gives CASSGDGNSGYTF.

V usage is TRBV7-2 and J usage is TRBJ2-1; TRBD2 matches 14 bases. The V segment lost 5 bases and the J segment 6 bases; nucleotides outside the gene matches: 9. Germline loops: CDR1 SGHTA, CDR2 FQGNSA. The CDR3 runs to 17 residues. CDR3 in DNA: TGTGCCAGCAGCCCTCAAGGACTAGCGGGGGGAATCAATGAGCAGTTCTTC. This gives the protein CASSPQGLAGGINEQFF.

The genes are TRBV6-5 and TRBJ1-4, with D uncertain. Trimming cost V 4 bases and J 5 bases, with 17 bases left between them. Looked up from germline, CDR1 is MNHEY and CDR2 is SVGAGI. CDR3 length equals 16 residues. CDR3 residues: CASSSQGRAGNEKLFF. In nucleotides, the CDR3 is TGTGCCAGCAGTTCTCAAGGACGGGCCGGGAATGAAAAACTGTTTTTT.

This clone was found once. The CDR3 nucleotides are TGCGCCAGCAGCTTGGTGCGGGTACTAGCGGGAGTTCCAGATACGCAGTATTTT. This sequence encodes CASSLVRVLAGVPDTQYF. V is TRBV5-1 and J is TRBJ2-3; 11 nucleotides line up with TRBD2. V gave up 0 bases and J gave up 4 bases; unmatched junction bases: 10. The germline V gene has CDR1 SGHRS and CDR2 YFSETQ. This CDR3 spans 18 amino acids.

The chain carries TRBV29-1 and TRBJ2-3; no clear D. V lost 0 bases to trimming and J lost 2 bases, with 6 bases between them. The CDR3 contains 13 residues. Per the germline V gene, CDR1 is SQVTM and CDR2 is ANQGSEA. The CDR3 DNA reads TGCAGCGTTGAAGACAACCCCACAGATACGCAGTATTTT. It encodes CSVEDNPTDTQYF.

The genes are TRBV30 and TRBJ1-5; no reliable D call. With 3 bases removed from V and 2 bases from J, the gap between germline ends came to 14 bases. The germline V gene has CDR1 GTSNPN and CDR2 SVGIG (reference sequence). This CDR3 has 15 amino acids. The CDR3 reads CAWSLGGRRNQPQHF. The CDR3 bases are TGTGCCTGGAGCCTCGGTGGAAGACGCAATCAGCCCCAGCATTTT.

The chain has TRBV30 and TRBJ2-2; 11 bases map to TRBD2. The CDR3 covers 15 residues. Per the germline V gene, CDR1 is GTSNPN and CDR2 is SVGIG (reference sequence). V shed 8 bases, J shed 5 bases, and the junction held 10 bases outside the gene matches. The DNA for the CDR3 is TGTGCCAGTACCACTAGCGGGAGCTATACCGGGGAGCTGTTTTTT. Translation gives CASTTSGSYTGELFF.

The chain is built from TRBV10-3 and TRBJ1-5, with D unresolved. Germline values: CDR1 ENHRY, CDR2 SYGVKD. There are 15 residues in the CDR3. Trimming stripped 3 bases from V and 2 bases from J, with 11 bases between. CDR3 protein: CAISDGLPGNQPQHF. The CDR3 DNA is TGTGCCATCAGTGACGGTTTACCTGGCAATCAGCCCCAGCATTTT.

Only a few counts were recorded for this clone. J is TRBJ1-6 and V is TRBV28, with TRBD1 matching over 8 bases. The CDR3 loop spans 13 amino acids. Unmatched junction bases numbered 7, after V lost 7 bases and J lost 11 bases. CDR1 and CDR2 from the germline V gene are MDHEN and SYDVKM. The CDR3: CASTTTGVTPLHF. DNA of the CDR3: TGTGCCAGCACCACGACAGGGGTGACACCCCTCCACTTT.

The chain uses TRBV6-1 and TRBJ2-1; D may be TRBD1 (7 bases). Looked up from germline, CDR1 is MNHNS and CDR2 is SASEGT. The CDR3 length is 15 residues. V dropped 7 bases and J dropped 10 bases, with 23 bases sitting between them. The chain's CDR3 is CASTPRGDAAAEQFF. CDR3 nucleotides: TGTGCCAGCACCCCCAGGGGGGACGCGGCTGCGGAGCAGTTCTTC.

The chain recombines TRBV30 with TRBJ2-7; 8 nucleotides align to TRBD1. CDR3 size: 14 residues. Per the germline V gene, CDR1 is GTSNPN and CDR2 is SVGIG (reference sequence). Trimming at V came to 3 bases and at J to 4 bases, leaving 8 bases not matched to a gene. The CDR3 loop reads CAWSTGGQAYEQYF. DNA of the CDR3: TGTGCCTGGAGCACTGGGGGACAGGCTTACGAGCAGTACTTC. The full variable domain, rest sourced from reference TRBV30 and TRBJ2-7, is SQTIHQWPATLVQPVGSPLSLECTVEGTSNPNLYWYRQAAGRGLQLLFYSVGIGQISSEVPQNLSASRPQDRQFILSSKKLLLSDSGFYLCAWSTGGQAYEQYFGPGTRLTVT.

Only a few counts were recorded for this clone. CDR3 protein: CALGGGPGANVLTF. In DNA, the CDR3 is TGTGCCTTGGGGGGGGGCCCTGGGGCCAACGTCCTGACTTTC. This chain links TRBV28 with TRBJ2-6, with a possible D match to TRBD2 (7 bases). There are 14 residues in the CDR3. Germline CDR1 MDHEN, CDR2 SYDVKM. Trimming took 11 bases from V and 2 from J, leaving 13 bases between them.

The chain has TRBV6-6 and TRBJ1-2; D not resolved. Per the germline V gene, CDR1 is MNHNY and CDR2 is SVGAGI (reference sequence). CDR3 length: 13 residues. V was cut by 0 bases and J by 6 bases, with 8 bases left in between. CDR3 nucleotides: TGTGCCAGCAGTTACTCGAGGCGGGATGGCTACACCTTC. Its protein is CASSYSRRDGYTF.